A selection of T cell receptor beta chains follows, all from one sample in a study of shared clonotypes between healthy human individuals. Clones were sequenced by immunoSEQ multiplex PCR, and TCRdb holds only the in-frame ones, with some missing. The profile shows more than 2 million clones, about 94% of them singletons. The sequenced sample was naive CD4+ T cells sorted from blood. The receptor source for this set is a man in his late teens or twenties in good health. The CDR3 runs from the conserved cysteine through the conserved F or W. D genes are given only for firm matches. Size tells how often a clone was seen (once, few, many) or the class of an expanded clone, and some rows leave it out.

J gene: TRBJ1-6; clone size: -; V gene: TRBV7-9; D gene: -; CDR3 protein: CASSLNGVNNSPLHF; CDR3 DNA: TGTGCCAGCAGCTTAAATGGGGTTAATAATTCACCCCTCCACTTT
J gene: TRBJ2-7; clone size: -; V gene: TRBV6-6; D gene: -; CDR3 protein: CASSYSAGAYEQYF; CDR3 DNA: TGTGCCAGCAGTTACTCGGCAGGCGCCTACGAGCAGTACTTC
J gene: TRBJ2-3; clone size: -; V gene: TRBV19; D gene: TRBD1; CDR3 protein: CATSDRSLDTQYF; CDR3 DNA: TGTGCCACCTCGGACAGGTCGTTAGATACGCAGTATTTT
J gene: TRBJ1-5; clone size: -; V gene: TRBV6-4; D gene: -; CDR3 protein: CASSDSTGGDLGNQPQHF; CDR3 DNA: TGTGCCAGCAGTGACTCGACCGGGGGCGACCTTGGCAATCAGCCCCAGCATTTT
J gene: TRBJ2-2; clone size: -; V gene: TRBV10-1; D gene: -; CDR3 protein: CASSGTPNTGELFF; CDR3 DNA: TGCGCCAGCAGCGGGACACCGAACACCGGGGAGCTGTTTTTT
J gene: TRBJ2-7; clone size: -; V gene: TRBV6-1; D gene: TRBD2; CDR3 protein: CASSWGGSSYEQYF; CDR3 DNA: TGTGCCAGCAGTTGGGGGGGGAGCTCCTACGAGCAGTACTTC
J gene: TRBJ2-1; clone size: -; V gene: TRBV5-1; D gene: -; CDR3 protein: CASSWASMGEQFF; CDR3 DNA: TGCGCCAGCAGCTGGGCTTCTATGGGTGAGCAGTTCTTC
J gene: TRBJ1-1; clone size: -; V gene: TRBV2; D gene: -; CDR3 protein: CASNKRESPEAFF; CDR3 DNA: TGTGCCAGCAACAAGCGGGAAAGTCCTGAAGCTTTCTTT
J gene: TRBJ2-7; clone size: once; V gene: TRBV11-2; D gene: TRBD2; CDR3 protein: CASSPQRGANEQYF; CDR3 DNA: TGTGCCAGCAGCCCCCAGCGGGGGGCAAACGAGCAGTACTTC
J gene: TRBJ2-5; clone size: -; V gene: TRBV12-5; D gene: TRBD1; CDR3 protein: CASGKGTDQETQYF; CDR3 DNA: TGTGCTAGTGGAAAAGGGACAGATCAAGAGACCCAGTACTTC
J gene: TRBJ2-7; clone size: -; V gene: TRBV5-1; D gene: TRBD2; CDR3 protein: CASSVSSGGTYEQYF; CDR3 DNA: TGCGCCAGCAGCGTGTCTAGCGGGGGAACCTACGAGCAGTACTTC
J gene: TRBJ2-1; clone size: -; V gene: TRBV7-9; D gene: TRBD2; CDR3 protein: CASSPRGGVSNEQFF; CDR3 DNA: TGTGCCAGCAGCCCGCGGGGAGGGGTGTCCAATGAGCAGTTCTTC
J gene: TRBJ2-2; clone size: -; V gene: TRBV29-1; D gene: -; CDR3 protein: CSVEYRDPNTGELFF; CDR3 DNA: TGCAGCGTTGAGTACAGGGACCCGAACACCGGGGAGCTGTTTTTT
J gene: TRBJ2-1; clone size: -; V gene: TRBV28; D gene: -; CDR3 protein: CASSAKQAQTYNEQFF; CDR3 DNA: TGTGCCAGCAGCGCCAAACAGGCTCAAACCTACAATGAGCAGTTCTTC
J gene: TRBJ2-1; clone size: -; V gene: TRBV30; D gene: -; CDR3 protein: CAGVEGPYNEQFF; CDR3 DNA: TGTGCCGGCGTAGAAGGGCCTTACAATGAGCAGTTCTTC
J gene: TRBJ2-7; clone size: once; V gene: TRBV10-2; D gene: TRBD2; CDR3 protein: CASRDSQLAGSPYEQYF; CDR3 DNA: TGCGCCAGCAGGGACAGTCAACTAGCGGGGTCCCCGTACGAGCAGTACTTC
J gene: TRBJ2-6; clone size: -; V gene: TRBV6-1; D gene: -; CDR3 protein: CASSDLQLSGANVLTF; CDR3 DNA: TGTGCCAGCAGTGATCTACAGCTCTCTGGGGCCAACGTCCTGACTTTC
J gene: TRBJ2-1; clone size: once; V gene: TRBV5-1; D gene: -; CDR3 protein: CASSLDGPHRGQFF; CDR3 DNA: TGCGCCAGCAGCTTGGATGGACCGCACCGTGGGCAGTTCTTC
J gene: TRBJ2-4; clone size: -; V gene: TRBV5-8; D gene: -; CDR3 protein: CASSLWTVAKNIQYF; CDR3 DNA: TGTGCCAGCAGCTTGTGGACAGTAGCCAAAAACATTCAGTACTTC
J gene: TRBJ2-1; clone size: -; V gene: TRBV18; D gene: -; CDR3 protein: CASSPSLAEQFF; CDR3 DNA: TGTGCCAGCTCACCATCCTTGGCGGAGCAGTTCTTC
J gene: TRBJ2-5; clone size: -; V gene: TRBV12-5; D gene: TRBD1; CDR3 protein: CASGPQGWETQYF; CDR3 DNA: TGTGCTAGTGGTCCACAGGGGTGGGAGACCCAGTACTTC
J gene: TRBJ2-5; clone size: -; V gene: TRBV18; D gene: TRBD1; CDR3 protein: CASLPFGGLTGGLLETQYF; CDR3 DNA: TGTGCCAGCTTACCTTTCGGAGGGCTGACAGGGGGCCTATTAGAGACCCAGTACTTC
J gene: TRBJ1-5; clone size: once; V gene: TRBV6-1; D gene: -; CDR3 protein: CASSDGQPQHF; CDR3 DNA: TGTGCCAGCAGTGATGGTCAGCCCCAGCATTTT